The 8 T cell receptor beta chains given below trace back to one sample, sequenced in a study of shared clonotypes between healthy human individuals. Sequencing was performed with immunoSEQ multiplex PCR; in TCRdb, only in-frame clones are kept and a portion is missing. Of about 1.1 million clones listed, 70% to 85% were seen once; the top ten hold about 0.89%. Sequenced input: memory CD4+ T cells from PBMCs. Subset in this sample: CD45RA-negative fraction. The source of these receptors is a man aged 18 to 29 in good health. Some clones in this sample may be carry-over from other donors' samples.

The V and J genes are TRBV6-4 and TRBJ1-1, with unresolved D. The CDR3 contains 14 residues. The V and J ends lost 9 bases and 5 bases respectively, with 19 bases between them. CDR1 is MRHNA, CDR2 SNTAGT, per germline. CDR3: CARTNAGGRTEAFF. The DNA for the CDR3 is TGTGCCAGAACTAACGCGGGCGGGCGGACTGAAGCTTTCTTT.

With respect to this clone: The sample holds other DNA sequences that translate to the same CDR3. This chain links TRBV5-1 with TRBJ2-3; 7 bases agree with TRBD1. With 7 bases clipped from V and 0 bases from J, the junction kept 5 bases outside the gene matches. Germline loops: CDR1 SGHRS, CDR2 YFSETQ. The CDR3 loop spans 14 amino acids. In nucleotides, the CDR3 is TGCGCCAGCTCACCGGGACAGAGCACAGATACGCAGTATTTT. Its protein product is CASSPGQSTDTQYF.

CDR3 loop: CASSLRTSGTATDTQYF. The DNA of the CDR3 is TGTGCCAGCAGCTTGCGGACTAGCGGGACCGCCACAGATACGCAGTATTTT. The genes are TRBV5-6 and TRBJ2-3, with 12 positions matching TRBD2. CDR1 and CDR2 from the germline V gene are SGHDT and YYEEEE. This CDR3 region has 17 residues. The J segment lost 2 bases and the V segment lost 1 base, leaving 5 bases of the junction unmatched. The full variable domain, in which reference TRBV5-6 and TRBJ2-3 provide the parts outside the CDR3, is DAGVTQSPTHLIKTRGQQVTLRCSPKSGHDTVSWYQQALGQGPQFIFQYYEEEERQRGNFPDRFSGHQFPNYSSELNVNALLLGDSALYLCASSLRTSGTATDTQYFGPGTRLTVL.

This clone was detected only a few times. The chain recombines TRBV2 with TRBJ2-1, with TRBD1 matching 7 bases. V trimming: 4 bases; J trimming: 0 bases; junction bases outside the gene matches: 3. The CDR3 length is 15 residues. The germline gives CDR1 SNHLY, CDR2 FYNNEI. CDR3 nucleotide sequence: TGTGCCAGCAGTGTACAGGGGAGCTCCTACAATGAGCAGTTCTTC. Its protein product is CASSVQGSSYNEQFF.

In DNA, the CDR3 is TGTGCCACCAGCGGTTTCAGGCGTGAAAAACTGTTTTTT. It yields the protein CATSGFRREKLFF. This chain links TRBV15 with TRBJ1-4; D uncertain. The V gene's germline CDR1 is LNHNV and CDR2 YYDKDF (reference sequence). V lost 5 bases, J lost 7 bases, and 11 bases lay in between. The CDR3 runs 13 residues.

The V and J genes are TRBV4-1 and TRBJ2-1; TRBD1 might be the D (5 bases). V was clipped by 3 bases and J by 0 bases, with 18 bases between them. CDR1 and CDR2 from the germline V gene are MGHRA and YSYEKL. There are 18 residues in the CDR3. CDR3 coding DNA: TGCGCCAGCAGCCAGGGGCCATTAAGGGGAAGCTCCTACAATGAGCAGTTCTTC. Residues: CASSQGPLRGSSYNEQFF.

Notes on this clone: In the same sample, other DNA sequences code for this CDR3. The chain combines TRBV7-2 with TRBJ2-5; no firm D call. Germline CDR1 reads SGHTA; CDR2 reads FQGNSA. The CDR3 extends over 13 amino acids. V dropped 3 bases and J dropped 5 bases, with 10 bases sitting between them. CDR3 sequence: CASSLRPLETQYF. CDR3 DNA sequence: TGTGCCAGCAGCTTGAGGCCCCTGGAGACCCAGTACTTC.

The chain couples TRBV2 to TRBJ1-2; D unclear. This CDR3 has 14 residues. Germline values: CDR1 SNHLY, CDR2 FYNNEI. The ends were cut back, 1 base at V and 4 bases at J, with 10 bases in the middle. The DNA for the CDR3 is TGTGCCAGCAGTGAAGGTAACAGCCTCTATGGCTACACCTTC. As protein: CASSEGNSLYGYTF.